What follows is one TCR beta chain and its context. The data were obtained in a study of human thymus T cells. TCRdb keeps only in-frame clones here, not all; method: immunoSEQ multiplex PCR. The sample contains more than 50,000 clones, 94% of which appear only once. All available leukocytes, rather than a set cell count, yielded the blood DNA. The V gene lost 0 bases and the J gene lost 8 bases, with 10 bases spanning the gap. CDR1 is KGHSH and CDR2 is LQKENI in the germline V gene. The CDR3 totals 14 residues. The receptor was isolated from a boy less than two years old with a congenital heart defect but otherwise immunologically healthy. The chain couples TRBV18 to TRBJ1-4, with D possibly matching TRBD1 (5 bases). The sequenced sample consisted of blood. Written as DNA, the CDR3 is TGTGCCAGCTCACCACCCCGGACACGCGAAAAACTGTTTTTT. Its protein is CASSPPRTREKLFF.